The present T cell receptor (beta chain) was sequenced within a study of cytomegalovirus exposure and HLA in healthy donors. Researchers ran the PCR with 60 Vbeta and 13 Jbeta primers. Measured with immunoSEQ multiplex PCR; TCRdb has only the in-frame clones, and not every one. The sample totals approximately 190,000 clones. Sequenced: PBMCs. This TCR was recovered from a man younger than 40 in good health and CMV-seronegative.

CDR3 region: CASSSERGTDTQYF. CDR3 nucleotides: TGTGCCAGCAGCTCTGAGCGGGGGACTGATACGCAGTATTTT. The genes are TRBV5-6 and TRBJ2-3; 8 nucleotides match TRBD2. The CDR3 sequence is 14 residues long. The germline V gene encodes CDR1 SGHDT and CDR2 YYEEEE. The trim removed 3 bases at V and 6 bases at J, leaving 6 bases unmatched. Filled out from reference TRBV5-6 and TRBJ2-3, the complete variable domain reads DAGVTQSPTHLIKTRGQQVTLRCSPKSGHDTVSWYQQALGQGPQFIFQYYEEEERQRGNFPDRFSGHQFPNYSSELNVNALLLGDSALYLCASSSERGTDTQYFGPGTRLTVL.